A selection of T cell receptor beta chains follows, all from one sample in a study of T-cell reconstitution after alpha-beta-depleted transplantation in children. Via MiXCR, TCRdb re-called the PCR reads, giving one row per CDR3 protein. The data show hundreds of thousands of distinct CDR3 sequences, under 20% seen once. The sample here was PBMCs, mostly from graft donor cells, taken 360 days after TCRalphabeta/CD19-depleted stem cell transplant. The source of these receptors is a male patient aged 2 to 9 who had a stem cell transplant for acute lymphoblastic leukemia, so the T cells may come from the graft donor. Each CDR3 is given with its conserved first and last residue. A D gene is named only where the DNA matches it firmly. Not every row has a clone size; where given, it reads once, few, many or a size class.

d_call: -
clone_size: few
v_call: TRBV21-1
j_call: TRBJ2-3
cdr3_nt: TGTGCCAGCCGTTCCGGGACTAGCGCATCTAGCACAGATACGCAGTATTTT
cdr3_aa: CASRSGTSASSTDTQYF

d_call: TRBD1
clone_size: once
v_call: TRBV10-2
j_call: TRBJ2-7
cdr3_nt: TGCGCCAGCGGCACCCCAAAGGACAGGAACGAGCAGTACTTC
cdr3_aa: CASGTPKDRNEQYF

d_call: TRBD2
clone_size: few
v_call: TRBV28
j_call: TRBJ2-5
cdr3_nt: TGTGCCAGCAGTTTACCCCTAGCGGGAGTCAGAGAGACCCAGTACTTC
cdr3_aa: CASSLPLAGVRETQYF

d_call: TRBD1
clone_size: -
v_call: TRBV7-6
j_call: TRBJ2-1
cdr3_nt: TGTGCCAGCAGCTCGGGACAGGGGCTGGGCAATGAGCAGTTCTTC
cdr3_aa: CASSSGQGLGNEQFF

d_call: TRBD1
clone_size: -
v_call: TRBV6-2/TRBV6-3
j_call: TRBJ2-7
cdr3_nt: TGTGCCAGCAGTTCTGAGGGCCGGGACAGGTTCTACGAGCAGTACTTC
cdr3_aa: CASSSEGRDRFYEQYF

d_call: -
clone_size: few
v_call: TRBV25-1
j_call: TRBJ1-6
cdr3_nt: TGTGCCCCACCGCCGGGGGATTCACCCCTCCACTTT
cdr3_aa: CAPPPGDSPLHF

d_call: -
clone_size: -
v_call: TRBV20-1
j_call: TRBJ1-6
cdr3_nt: TGCAGTGCCCTCCACGGGGGGGCCTATAATTCACCCCTCCACTTT
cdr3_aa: CSALHGGAYNSPLHF

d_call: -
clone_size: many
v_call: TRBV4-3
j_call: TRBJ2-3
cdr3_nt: TGCGCCAGCAGCCAAGAGCCAGGGGGCACAGATACGCAGTATTTT
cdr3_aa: CASSQEPGGTDTQYF

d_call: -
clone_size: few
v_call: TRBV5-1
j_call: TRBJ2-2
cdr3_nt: TGCGCCAGCAGCTTGGGGGCGGCTAACACCGGGGAGCTGTTTTTT
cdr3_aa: CASSLGAANTGELFF

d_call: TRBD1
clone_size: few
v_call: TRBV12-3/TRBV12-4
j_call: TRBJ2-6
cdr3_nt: TGTGCCAGCACACGAGGGGGCGCCCCCTCTGGGGCCAACGTCCTGACTTTC
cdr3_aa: CASTRGGAPSGANVLTF

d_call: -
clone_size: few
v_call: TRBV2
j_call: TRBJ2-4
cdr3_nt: TGTGCCAGCAGTGAAAAAGGTTTATTGGACATTCAGTACTTC
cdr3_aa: CASSEKGLLDIQYF

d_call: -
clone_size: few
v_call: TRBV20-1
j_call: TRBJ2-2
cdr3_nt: TGCAGTGCTAGGGGGCAGGGGCTCGGAGGGGAGCTGTTTTTT
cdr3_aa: CSARGQGLGGELFF

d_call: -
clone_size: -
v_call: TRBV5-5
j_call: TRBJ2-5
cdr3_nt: TGTGCCAGCAGCGGGGATTACGGAGAGACCCAGTACTTC
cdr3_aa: CASSGDYGETQYF

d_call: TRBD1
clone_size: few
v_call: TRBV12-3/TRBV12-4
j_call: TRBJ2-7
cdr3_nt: TGTGCCAGCAGTTCCCTATCCAGGGGGCAAGGCGAGCAGTACTTC
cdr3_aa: CASSSLSRGQGEQYF

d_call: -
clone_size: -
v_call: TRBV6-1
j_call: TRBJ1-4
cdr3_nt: TGTGCCAGCAGCCCGGGCTGGGTGTTGGGGACTAATGAAAAACTGTTTTTT
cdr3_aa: CASSPGWVLGTNEKLFF

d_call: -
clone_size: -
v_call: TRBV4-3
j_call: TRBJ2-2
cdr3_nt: TGCGCCAGCAGCCACCTTCTTTCTGACGGGGAGCTGTTTTTT
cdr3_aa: CASSHLLSDGELFF

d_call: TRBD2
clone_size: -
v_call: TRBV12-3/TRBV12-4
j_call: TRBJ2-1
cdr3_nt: TGTGCCAGCAGTTATGGGACTAGGGGGGTAAATGAGCAGTTCTTC
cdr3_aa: CASSYGTRGVNEQFF

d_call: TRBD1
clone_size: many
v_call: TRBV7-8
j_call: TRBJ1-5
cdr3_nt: TGTGCCAGCAGCCGAGGGTGGAGGGGGCTCCATCAGCCCCAGCATTTT
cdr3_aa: CASSRGWRGLHQPQHF

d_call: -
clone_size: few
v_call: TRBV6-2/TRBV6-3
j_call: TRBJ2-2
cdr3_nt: TGTGCCAGCAGAACCCTTCTCAATTCGGGTGGGACCAACACCGGGGAGCTGTTTTTT
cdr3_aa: CASRTLLNSGGTNTGELFF

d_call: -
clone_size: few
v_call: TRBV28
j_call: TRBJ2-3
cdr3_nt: TGTGCCAGCAGACAGGCCACAGATACGCAGTATTTT
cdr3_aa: CASRQATDTQYF

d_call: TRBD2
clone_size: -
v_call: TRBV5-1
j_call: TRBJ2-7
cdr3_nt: TGCGCCAGCAGCTTGGAGCGGGGGAAATTCCACGAGCAGTACTTC
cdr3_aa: CASSLERGKFHEQYF

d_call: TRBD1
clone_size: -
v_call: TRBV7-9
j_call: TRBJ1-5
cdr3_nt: TGTGCCAGCAGCCGGACAGGGGCTAGCAATCAGCCCCAGCATTTT
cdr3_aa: CASSRTGASNQPQHF

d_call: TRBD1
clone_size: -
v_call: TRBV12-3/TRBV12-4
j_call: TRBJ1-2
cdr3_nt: TGTGCCAGCAGGATGACAGGGCCTTTCTATGGCTACACCTTC
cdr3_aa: CASRMTGPFYGYTF

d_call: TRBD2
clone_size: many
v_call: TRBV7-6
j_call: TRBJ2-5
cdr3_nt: TGTGCCAGCAGCTTAATTGCTAGCGGGGGCCAAGAGACCCAGTACTTC
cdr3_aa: CASSLIASGGQETQYF

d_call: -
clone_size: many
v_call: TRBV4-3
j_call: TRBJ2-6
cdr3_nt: TGCGCCAGCAGCCAAGATGATTGGGGGCGCCCCAACTCTGGGGCCAACGTCCTGACTTTC
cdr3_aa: CASSQDDWGRPNSGANVLTF

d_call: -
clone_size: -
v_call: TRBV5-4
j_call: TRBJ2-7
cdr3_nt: TGTGCCAGCGGCTACGGGATCAACAGCTACGAGCAGTACTTC
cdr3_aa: CASGYGINSYEQYF

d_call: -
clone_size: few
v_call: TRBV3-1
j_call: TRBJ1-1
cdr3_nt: TGTGCCAGCACTTTCGGGGGGTCGAACACTGAAGCTTTCTTT
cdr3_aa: CASTFGGSNTEAFF

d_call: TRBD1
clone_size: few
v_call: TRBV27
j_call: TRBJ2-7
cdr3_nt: TGTGCCAGCAGTCCCCCGGGACAGGGGTCCTACGAGCAGTACTTC
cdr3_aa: CASSPPGQGSYEQYF

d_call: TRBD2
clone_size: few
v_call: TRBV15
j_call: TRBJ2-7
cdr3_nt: TGTGCCACCAGCAGAGGGGGGGGAATCGACGAGCAGTACTTC
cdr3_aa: CATSRGGGIDEQYF

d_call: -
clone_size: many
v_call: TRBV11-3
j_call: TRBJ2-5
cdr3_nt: TGTGCCAGCAGCTCACACTGGGAAGAGACCCAGTACTTC
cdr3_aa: CASSSHWEETQYF

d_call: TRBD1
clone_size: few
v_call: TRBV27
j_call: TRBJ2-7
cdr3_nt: TGTGCCAGCAGTGAGGACAGGGCCGTCGAGCAGTACTTC
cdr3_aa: CASSEDRAVEQYF

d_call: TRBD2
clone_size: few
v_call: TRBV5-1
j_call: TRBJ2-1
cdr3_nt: TGCGCCAGCAGCTCCCGGACTAGCTTCAATGAGCAGTTCTTC
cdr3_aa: CASSSRTSFNEQFF

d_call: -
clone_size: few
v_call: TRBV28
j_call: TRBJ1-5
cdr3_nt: TGTGCCAGCAGTTTCCATCAGCCCCAGCATTTT
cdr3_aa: CASSFHQPQHF

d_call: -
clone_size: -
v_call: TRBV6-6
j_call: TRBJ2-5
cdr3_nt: TGTGCCAGCAGTTTTACGAGAGAGACCCAGTACTTC
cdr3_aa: CASSFTRETQYF

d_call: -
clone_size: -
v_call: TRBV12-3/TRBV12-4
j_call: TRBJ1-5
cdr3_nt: TGTGCCAGCAGTCTAAGGGCTCCCCATAGCAATCAGCCCCAGCATTTT
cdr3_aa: CASSLRAPHSNQPQHF

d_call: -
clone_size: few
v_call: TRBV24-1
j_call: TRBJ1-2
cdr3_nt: TGTGCCACCAGTGATTTGCAAGGGTATGGCTACACCTTC
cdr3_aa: CATSDLQGYGYTF

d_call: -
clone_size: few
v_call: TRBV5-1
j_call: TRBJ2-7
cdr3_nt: TGCGCCAGCAGCTTGCCCAGCGGTTACGAGCAGTACTTC
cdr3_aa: CASSLPSGYEQYF

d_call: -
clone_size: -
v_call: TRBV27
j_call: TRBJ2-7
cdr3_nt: TGTGCCAGCAGTTTATCAGGCGGAATGTCCTACGAGCAGTACTTC
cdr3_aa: CASSLSGGMSYEQYF

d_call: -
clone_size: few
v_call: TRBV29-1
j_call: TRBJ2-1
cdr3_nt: TGCAGCGTTGATCTATCAGGCCCCAATGAGCAGTTCTTC
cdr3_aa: CSVDLSGPNEQFF

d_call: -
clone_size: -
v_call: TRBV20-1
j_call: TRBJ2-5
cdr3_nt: TGCAGTGCTCCACCGGCCCCACAACGAGAGACCCAGTACTTC
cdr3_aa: CSAPPAPQRETQYF

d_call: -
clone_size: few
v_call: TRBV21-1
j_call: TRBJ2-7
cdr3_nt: TGTGCCAGCATAAGGGACGAGCAGTACTTC
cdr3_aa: CASIRDEQYF

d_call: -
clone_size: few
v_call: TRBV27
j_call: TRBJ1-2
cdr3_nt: TGTGCCAGCAGGCCGGGACACGAAAACAGAGCTAACTATGGCTACACCTTC
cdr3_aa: CASRPGHENRANYGYTF

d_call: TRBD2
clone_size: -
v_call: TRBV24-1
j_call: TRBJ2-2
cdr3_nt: TGTGCCACCAAAAGGAGCGGGGGGGATGCCGGGGAGCTGTTTTTT
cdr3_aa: CATKRSGGDAGELFF

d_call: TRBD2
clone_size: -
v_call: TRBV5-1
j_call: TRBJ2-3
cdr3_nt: TGCGCCAGCAGCTCCACCGGGACTAGCGGGAGCTTTTACACAGATACGCAGTATTTT
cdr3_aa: CASSSTGTSGSFYTDTQYF

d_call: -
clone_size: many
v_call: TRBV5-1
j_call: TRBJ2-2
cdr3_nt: TGCGCCAGCAGCTTGCGCTCCGAACGGAGGGAGCTGTTTTTT
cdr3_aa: CASSLRSERRELFF

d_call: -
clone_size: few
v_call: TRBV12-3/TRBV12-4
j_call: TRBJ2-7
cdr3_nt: TGTGCCAGCAGTTTAGAACCCATTTACGAGCAGTACTTC
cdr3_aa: CASSLEPIYEQYF

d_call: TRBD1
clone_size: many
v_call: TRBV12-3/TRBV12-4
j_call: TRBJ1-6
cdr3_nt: TGTGCCAGCAGACCAACAGGGGGCCATTCACCCCTCCACTTT
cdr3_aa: CASRPTGGHSPLHF

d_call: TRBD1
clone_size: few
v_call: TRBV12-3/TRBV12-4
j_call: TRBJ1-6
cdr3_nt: TGTGCCAGCAGTCGGGACAGAGGACTCTATAATTCACCCCTCCACTTT
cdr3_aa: CASSRDRGLYNSPLHF

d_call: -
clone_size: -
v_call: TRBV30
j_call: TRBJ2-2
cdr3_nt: TGTGCCTGGAGTGTACTCAGGAACACCGGGGAGCTGTTTTTT
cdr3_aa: CAWSVLRNTGELFF

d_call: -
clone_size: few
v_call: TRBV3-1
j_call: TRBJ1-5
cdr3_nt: TGTGCCAGCAGCCAAGTTATGGGGGCCAATCAGCCCCAGCATTTT
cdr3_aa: CASSQVMGANQPQHF

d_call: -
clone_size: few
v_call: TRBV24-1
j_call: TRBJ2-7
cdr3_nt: TGTGCCACCAGTGTCACCGGGACGGGGGAGCAGTACTTC
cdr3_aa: CATSVTGTGEQYF

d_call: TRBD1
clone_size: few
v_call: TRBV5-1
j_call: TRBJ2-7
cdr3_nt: TGCGCCAGCAGCTTCAGGACAGGGAAGTACGAGCAGTACTTC
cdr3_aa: CASSFRTGKYEQYF

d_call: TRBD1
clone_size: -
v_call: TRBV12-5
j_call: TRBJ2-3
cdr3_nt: TGTGCTCCGGATACAGGGGCTAACCGTTACCCTAGCACAGATACGCAGTATTTT
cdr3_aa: CAPDTGANRYPSTDTQYF

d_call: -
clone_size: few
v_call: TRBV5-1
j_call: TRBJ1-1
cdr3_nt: TGCGCCAGCAGCTTGGCAGGGGTAGTGGGCACTGAAGCTTTCTTT
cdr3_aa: CASSLAGVVGTEAFF

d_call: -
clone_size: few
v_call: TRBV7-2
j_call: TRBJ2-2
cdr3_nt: TGTGCCAGCAGCTTAGAGTCTGGGGGGCCCGGGGAGCTGTTTTTT
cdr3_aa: CASSLESGGPGELFF